The 15 T cell receptor beta chains reported below all come from one sample, sequenced in a study of cytomegalovirus exposure and HLA in healthy donors. A multiplex PCR was run with 60 Vbeta primers and 13 Jbeta primers. Sequencing used immunoSEQ multiplex PCR; TCRdb keeps in-frame clones, though not all of them. The sample consists of over 100,000 clones, approximately 61% of them appearing once. Sample: PBMCs. These receptors were taken from a middle-aged woman in good health and CMV-seronegative.

A single count supports this clone. The genes are TRBV2 and TRBJ2-5; TRBD2 matches at 13 bases. After removal of 4 bases from V and 1 base from J, the junction contained 9 bases not matched to a gene. This CDR3 spans 18 amino acids. Germline assignment: CDR1 SNHLY and CDR2 FYNNEI. CDR3: CASSAGTSGASIQETQYF. As DNA, the CDR3 is TGTGCCAGCAGTGCCGGGACTAGCGGGGCTTCTATCCAAGAGACCCAGTACTTC. Together with reference TRBV2 and TRBJ2-5, the CDR3 gives the full variable domain: EPEVTQTPSHQVTQMGQEVILRCVPISNHLYFYWYRQILGQKVEFLVSFYNNEISEKSEIFDDQFSVERPDGSNFTLKIRSTKLEDSAMYFCASSAGTSGASIQETQYFGPGTRLLVL.

This rearrangement joins TRBV18 to TRBJ1-1; TRBD1 matches at 8 bases. In germline, CDR1 is KGHSH, CDR2 LQKENI. The CDR3 is made up of 13 amino acids. V dropped 3 bases and J dropped 5; count of bases not matched to a gene: 2. CDR3 sequence reads: CASSPDRVTEAFF. Written as DNA, the CDR3 is TGTGCCAGCTCACCGGACAGGGTGACTGAAGCTTTCTTT.

This chain links TRBV5-1 with TRBJ1-4; 7 bases fit TRBD1. J lost 8 bases, V lost 4 bases, and 8 bases had no gene match. Germline-derived CDR1 and CDR2 are SGHRS and YFSETQ. This CDR3 contains 14 residues. The CDR3 sequence is CASSQEGAAEKLFF. In DNA, the CDR3 is TGCGCCAGCAGCCAGGAGGGGGCAGCGGAAAAACTGTTTTTT.

The chain recombines TRBV5-5 with TRBJ1-6, with TRBD1 as a possible D gene (5 bases). The V gene lost 1 base and the J gene lost 2 bases, with 16 bases spanning the gap. Per the germline V gene, CDR1 is SGHKS and CDR2 is YYEKEE (reference sequence). This CDR3 region has 18 residues. For the CDR3, the DNA is TGTGCCAGCAGCTTGAAATCAGGGTTCCTCACCTATAATTCACCCCTCCACTTT. This gives the protein CASSLKSGFLTYNSPLHF.

This rearrangement joins TRBV9 to TRBJ2-7, with a possible D match to TRBD2 (6 bases). This CDR3 is built from 15 residues. Germline V gives CDR1 SGDLS, CDR2 YYNGEE. Trimming cost V 7 bases and J 0 bases, with 17 bases left between them. The CDR3 spells CASGAGTSSSYEQYF. CDR3 coding DNA: TGTGCCAGCGGAGCCGGGACTTCCAGCTCCTACGAGCAGTACTTC.

This sequence joins TRBV4-1 and TRBJ1-4; 7 nucleotides line up with TRBD1. The germline gives CDR1 MGHRA, CDR2 YSYEKL. The CDR3 covers 16 residues. Trimming removed 2 bases from V and 4 bases from J; junction bases left unmatched: 7. The CDR3 region has the DNA TGCGCCAGCAGCCAAACAGGGGAGGCGGGTAATGAAAAACTGTTTTTT. It translates to CASSQTGEAGNEKLFF.

This clone was observed a single time. The genes are TRBV5-6 and TRBJ1-3; 7 bases map to TRBD1. The CDR3 covers 16 residues. After removal of 4 bases from V and 4 bases from J, the junction contained 11 bases not matched to a gene. Germline-derived CDR1 and CDR2 are SGHDT and YYEEEE. The DNA of the CDR3 is TGTGCCAGCAGCCAGGGACAGATCTACGCCGGAAACACCATATATTTT. Translation gives CASSQGQIYAGNTIYF.

The gene calls are TRBV7-6 and TRBJ1-3; weak D call: TRBD1 (5 bases). CDR3 length: 17 amino acids. Deletions cut 5 bases from V and 0 bases from J, with 17 bases between. Germline loops: CDR1 SGHVS, CDR2 FNYEAQ. In DNA form, the CDR3 reads TGTGCCAGCAGCAGCCCGACAGATCCTATCTCTGGAAACACCATATATTTT. This codes for CASSSPTDPISGNTIYF.

This clone has just one count. The chain links TRBV5-1 to TRBJ1-1, with D possibly being TRBD1 (6 bases). Germline values: CDR1 SGHRS, CDR2 YFSETQ. The CDR3 contains 16 residues. The V end was cut by 3 bases, the J end by 0 bases, with 15 bases between. The DNA of the CDR3 is TGCGCCAGCAGCTCTCAGGGGATTGGGATGAACACTGAAGCTTTCTTT. This translates into CASSSQGIGMNTEAFF.

The chain couples TRBV6-1 to TRBJ1-1, with D perhaps TRBD1 (5 bases). V lost 4 bases and J 2 bases, leaving 17 bases between the germline ends. The CDR3 sequence is 16 residues long. Germline assignment: CDR1 MNHNS and CDR2 SASEGT. The CDR3 DNA reads TGTGCCAGCAGTGTCAGCAGGGCCGGAAGTAACACTGAAGCTTTCTTT. This gives the protein CASSVSRAGSNTEAFF.

The V and J genes are TRBV6-1 and TRBJ1-4; no reliable D call. V was cut by 8 bases and J by 6 bases, with 16 bases left in between. The CDR3 runs 14 residues. CDR1 and CDR2 (germline): MNHNS, SASEGT. CDR3 DNA: TGTGCCAGCTCGATCGACTTTTCCTATGAAAAACTGTTTTTT. It codes for CASSIDFSYEKLFF.

The chain recombines TRBV5-6 with TRBJ1-1, with D hard to call. CDR1 is SGHDT, CDR2 YYEEEE, per germline. V lost 3 bases and J 7 bases, leaving 10 bases between the germline ends. This CDR3 has 12 amino acids. CDR3 residues: CASSWEEGEAFF. CDR3 sequence (DNA): TGTGCCAGCAGCTGGGAGGAAGGTGAAGCTTTCTTT.

This clone was found a few times. V usage is TRBV30 and J usage is TRBJ2-4, with 9 bases aligning to TRBD2. Germline V CDR1 and CDR2: GTSNPN, SVGIG (reference sequence). Trimming at V came to 2 bases and at J to 7 bases, leaving 9 bases not matched to a gene. The CDR3 runs to 15 residues. CDR3 sequence (DNA): TGTGCCTGGAGTCCCCAAGGCGGGGGGGCCAACATTCAGTACTTC. Translated: CAWSPQGGGANIQYF.

The chain recombines TRBV19 with TRBJ1-5; TRBD1 agrees at 7 bases. This CDR3 contains 13 residues. Losses at the gene ends were 6 bases for V and 8 bases for J; bases not matched to a gene: 7. Germline CDR1 LNHDA, CDR2 SQIVND (reference sequence). The CDR3 protein is CASSDREEEPQHF. CDR3 sequence (DNA): TGTGCCAGTAGCGACAGGGAAGAGGAGCCCCAGCATTTT.

This clone was seen more than once but under ten times. The DNA of the CDR3 is TGTGCCAGCAGGCTAACCCCGGACAGTACTCAGCCCCAGCATTTT. Translated: CASRLTPDSTQPQHF. The V and J genes are TRBV27 and TRBJ1-5, with D tentatively TRBD1 (6 bases). The CDR3 has 15 residues. The germline CDR1 and CDR2 sequences are MNHEY and SMNVEV (reference sequence). V lost 6 bases and J 6 bases, leaving 18 bases between the germline ends.